This TCR beta chain emerged from a study of blood T cell repertoires in COVID-19. Study background: PBMCs, B-cell-depleted T cells, or T cells were the source of the cDNA or gDNA that made up the material.

Trimming shortened V by 4 bases and J by 7 bases, and 16 bases separated the two germline ends. Germline V CDR1 and CDR2: LNHDA, SQIVND (reference sequence). This CDR3 is built from 14 residues. The method was immunoSEQ multiplex PCR; TCRdb's version includes in-frame clones alone and lacks a portion of them. The repertoire holds hundreds of thousands of clones, 75% to 90% seen once, with more than 1.4% in the top ten. This chain uses TRBV19 with TRBJ1-2; D ambiguous. The clonotype originates from a woman aged 30 to 39 with active or convalescent COVID-19. The specimen sequenced was peripheral blood. The CDR3 loop reads CASSKTVDGLGYTF. In nucleotides, the CDR3 is TGTGCCAGTAGTAAGACTGTCGACGGACTTGGCTACACCTTC.